The clone carrying this TCR beta chain was seen only once. This specimen belongs to a study of blood T cell repertoires in COVID-19. Study background: Acute and convalescent COVID-19 samples came from the United States, Italy and Spain. PBMCs, B-cell-depleted T cells, or T cells provided the cDNA or gDNA that made up the material.

Authors' methods: Reference gene primers were amplified, and this amplification served to estimate nucleated cell counts. Method: immunoSEQ multiplex PCR; TCRdb's copy keeps in-frame clones and lacks some. V, J and clone size are those of that table, while D and trimming were read from the DNA. The data contain 81,000 or so clones, around 89% of them seen just once; the ten biggest clones take up less than 15%. CDR1 and CDR2 from the germline V gene are GTSNPN and SVGIG (reference sequence). This CDR3 spans 15 amino acids. V lost 0 bases and J lost 7, with 16 bases in between. The chain employs TRBV30 and TRBJ2-1, with D tentatively TRBD1 (6 bases). The sample taken for sequencing was peripheral blood. The receptor comes from a man between 65 and 85 years old with active or convalescent COVID-19. In DNA, the CDR3 is TGTGCCTGGAGTGTACCCAGGGGTTTAGGGAATGAGCAGTTCTTC. Translated: CAWSVPRGLGNEQFF.